The 17 T cell receptor beta chains below come from one sample, sequenced in a study of T cells in Graves' hyperthyroidism and ophthalmopathy. Template material for amplifying TCR beta CDR3 regions consisted of RNA transcripts. RT-PCR in the first round (using the HTBI primer set) targeted the TCR CDR3. TCRdb redid the calling of the multiplex PCR reads with MiXCR, one entry per CDR3 protein. The table lists 530,000 or so distinct CDR3 sequences, 24% of them singletons. Specimen: blood. The origin of the receptors is a young woman with Graves' ophthalmopathy.

This clonotype showed up many times. V and J are TRBV28 and TRBJ1-6, with D perhaps TRBD1 (5 bases). The CDR3 consists of 14 residues. V gave up 5 bases and J gave up 11 bases, with 16 bases separating them. Per germline, CDR1 MDHEN and CDR2 SYDVKM. The CDR3 nucleotides read TGTGCCAGCAGTCCGGGACCCCTGTGGGCACCCCTCCACTTT. Protein product: CASSPGPLWAPLHF.

The chain uses TRBV27 and TRBJ2-6; maybe TRBD1 (6 bases). V was trimmed by 6 bases and J by 0 bases, leaving 15 bases between them. This CDR3 is 17 amino acids long. Germline assignment: CDR1 MNHEY and CDR2 SMNVEV (reference sequence). CDR3 sequence: CASSTGTTNSGANVLTF. The CDR3 DNA is TGTGCCAGCAGCACCGGGACAACTAACTCTGGGGCCAACGTCCTGACTTTC.

This clonotype was counted ten times or more. The chain combines TRBV5-1 with TRBJ1-1; possibly TRBD1 for D (5 bases). V dropped 3 bases and J dropped 1 base, with 13 bases sitting between them. The CDR3 totals 15 residues. In germline, CDR1 is SGHRS, CDR2 YFSETQ. CDR3 nucleotides: TGCGCCAGCAGCTCGAAGACAGTGGGGAACACTGAAGCTTTCTTT. Amino acid sequence: CASSSKTVGNTEAFF.

V gene TRBV12-3 or TRBV12-4 combines with J gene TRBJ1-2, with no clear D. This CDR3 contains 15 residues. Trimming shortened V by 1 base and J by 1 base, and 10 bases separated the two germline ends. DNA for the CDR3: TGTGCCAGCAGTTTAGGCAGGAGGAATAACTATGGCTACACCTTC. Its protein product is CASSLGRRNNYGYTF.

The chain employs TRBV11-1 and TRBJ2-7, with D perhaps assigned TRBD1 or TRBD2 (6 bases each). The CDR3 runs to 17 residues. In germline, CDR1 is SGHAT, CDR2 FQDESV (reference sequence). The V end lost 6 bases, the J end lost 2 bases, and 23 bases lay between the germline ends. The CDR3 is CASSLSAGRGLAYEQYF. CDR3 nucleotide sequence: TGTGCCAGCAGTTTATCGGCGGGCCGGGGGCTTGCCTACGAGCAGTACTTC.

This clonotype was picked up many times. The chain links TRBV6-1 to TRBJ1-1; D might be TRBD1 (6 bases). V dropped 0 bases and J dropped 2 bases, with 10 bases sitting between them. Per the germline V gene, CDR1 is MNHNS and CDR2 is SASEGT. The CDR3 totals 15 residues. The CDR3 coding sequence is TGTGCCAGCAGTGAAGCGTTAGGGGGAAACACTGAAGCTTTCTTT. It codes for CASSEALGGNTEAFF.

This clonotype was recorded many times. This chain joins TRBV27 and TRBJ1-5; D gene ambiguous. Germline V gives CDR1 MNHEY, CDR2 SMNVEV (reference sequence). V lost 0 bases and J lost 2, with 11 bases in between. The CDR3 is made up of 16 amino acids. CDR3 sequence reads: CASSLSAGTGNQPQHF. The CDR3 DNA sequence: TGTGCCAGCAGTTTATCCGCAGGCACAGGCAATCAGCCCCAGCATTTT.

As concerns this clonotype: The germline gene is not matched at one end of the junction; a read error may be the cause. This chain joins TRBV2 and TRBJ2-7; D remains ambiguous. The CDR3 contains 12 residues. The V gene's germline CDR1 is SNHLY and CDR2 FYNNEI. CDR3 residues: CASSVGSHEQYF. CDR3 coding DNA: TGTGCCAGCAGTGTAGGCTCCCACGAGCAGTACTTC.

This clonotype was counted only a few times. This chain links TRBV12-3 or TRBV12-4 with TRBJ2-2; 7 nucleotides align to TRBD1. V dropped 6 bases and J dropped 5; count of bases not matched to a gene: 9. The CDR3 covers 15 residues. The CDR3 loop is CASSKGQMPTGELFF. The CDR3 DNA follows: TGTGCCAGCAGCAAGGGACAGATGCCAACCGGGGAGCTGTTTTTT.

This clonotype was picked up many times. The chain carries TRBV4-2 and TRBJ1-1, with D possibly matching TRBD1 (5 bases). The CDR3 totals 15 residues. The germline gives CDR1 LGHNA, CDR2 YNFKEQ. V dropped 1 base and J dropped 3 bases, with 12 bases sitting between them. The CDR3 bases are TGTGCCAGCAGCCAAGCCCCTACAGGTTACACTGAAGCTTTCTTT. Translation: CASSQAPTGYTEAFF.

This clonotype was found a few times. The V call is TRBV11-2, the J call TRBJ2-7; perhaps TRBD2 as D (7 bases). This CDR3 contains 13 residues. V was clipped by 5 bases and J by 5 bases, with 13 bases between them. Germline V CDR1 and CDR2: SGHAT, FQNNGV. The CDR3 DNA reads as TGTGCCAGCAGCCTCCGGGGGGCCCACGAGCAGTACTTC. This sequence encodes CASSLRGAHEQYF. Filled out from reference TRBV11-2 and TRBJ2-7, the complete variable domain reads EAGVAQSPRYKIIEKRQSVAFWCNPISGHATLYWYQQILGQGPKLLIQFQNNGVVDDSQLPKDRFSAERLKGVDSTLKIQPAKLEDSAVYLCASSLRGAHEQYFGPGTRLTVT.

There are many counts of this clonotype. This chain connects TRBV6-1 to TRBJ1-1, with a possible D match to TRBD1 (5 bases). With 2 bases removed from V and 2 bases from J, the gap between germline ends came to 12 bases. Germline V gene sequence: CDR1 MNHNS, CDR2 SASEGT. This CDR3 spans 15 amino acids. The CDR3 DNA reads as TGTGCCAGCAGTGAATGGGTGGGGACTAACACTGAAGCTTTCTTT. It is translated as CASSEWVGTNTEAFF.

This clonotype was observed a handful of times. V gene TRBV20-1 combines with J gene TRBJ1-2; a weak D match, TRBD1 (6 bases). The CDR3 runs 14 residues. Trimming pared 0 bases from V and 8 bases from J, leaving 16 bases between. Germline assignment: CDR1 DFQATT and CDR2 SNEGSKA (reference sequence). The CDR3 region has the DNA TGCAGTGCTAGAGATTTCGCAGGGGTGAGAGGCTACACCTTC. It yields the protein CSARDFAGVRGYTF.

The gene calls are TRBV12-3 or TRBV12-4 and TRBJ1-1, with 8 bases matching TRBD1. V dropped 7 bases and J dropped 2; count of bases not matched to a gene: 9. This CDR3 spans 15 amino acids. The CDR3 sequence: CASIQGDRHNTEAFF. As DNA, the CDR3 is TGTGCCAGCATTCAAGGGGACAGGCATAACACTGAAGCTTTCTTT.

This clonotype was counted many times. V is TRBV15 and J is TRBJ2-7, with D unresolved. The CDR3 has 12 residues. V dropped 8 bases and J dropped 6 bases, with 14 bases sitting between them. Looked up from germline, CDR1 is LNHNV and CDR2 is YYDKDF (reference sequence). The CDR3 here is CATSDRRSEQYF. Here the CDR3 DNA reads TGTGCCACCTCCGACCGGCGTTCCGAGCAGTACTTC.

This clonotype was found many times. The chain links TRBV6-5 to TRBJ2-2; maybe TRBD1 (5 bases). This CDR3 has 16 amino acids. Germline CDR1 reads MNHEY; CDR2 reads SVGAGI. The V gene lost 2 bases and the J gene lost 3 bases, with 13 bases spanning the gap. The CDR3 coding sequence is TGTGCCAGCAGTTACCTCGGCAGGGCATACACCGGGGAGCTGTTTTTT. It yields the protein CASSYLGRAYTGELFF.

This clonotype was found many times. V usage is TRBV6-1 and J usage is TRBJ2-7; TRBD1 matches 7 bases. Germline V gives CDR1 MNHNS, CDR2 SASEGT. The CDR3 has 14 amino acids. With V trimmed by 6 bases and J by 3 bases, 8 bases remained unmatched. The CDR3 bases are TGTGCCAGCAGCCTCCGGGACAGACTCTACGAGCAGTACTTC. This sequence encodes CASSLRDRLYEQYF.